The clone carrying this TCR beta chain was seen a few times. Its specificity is unknown. This sample is drawn from a study of vaccination effects on CD4 cells after COVID-19. Profiled with immunoSEQ multiplex PCR; TCRdb holds only in-frame clones, not every one. This table has 55,000 or so clones, roughly 76% appearing once. In the ViraFEST assay, antigen-specific CD4+ clonotypes were identified by expansion after peptide-pool stimulation. CD4+ T cell isolation took place after 10 days of culture. According to the study, vaccine recipients showed no prior SARS-CoV-2 infection and negative nucleocapsid antibodies. The germline V gene encodes CDR1 MNHEY and CDR2 SVGAGI. The CDR3 length is 13 residues. V shed 4 bases and J 7 bases; nucleotides not matched to a gene: 4.

The sample here was CD4+ T cells from PBMCs cultured with SARS-CoV-2 spike peptides, taken before COVID-19 vaccination. V usage is TRBV6-5 and J usage is TRBJ1-5, with 7 nucleotides matching TRBD1. The TCR originated in a human donor who received a COVID-19 vaccine. CDR3 DNA sequence: TGTGCCAGCAGTTGGGACAGTCGACAGCCCCAGCATTTT. Translation: CASSWDSRQPQHF.